What follows are 20 T cell receptor beta chains derived from one specimen sequenced in a study of shared clonotypes between healthy human individuals (dated by TCRdb to 2018 to 2021). Library construction relied on the immunoSEQ multiplex PCR assay. TCRdb obtained this table from immuneACCESS and retained in-frame rearrangements with V and J assigned. These tables miss some clones; where compared with another copy, unresolved V genes account for less than half of the shortfall, and the remainder is unexplained. The sample records about 470,000 clones, more than 75% of which are singletons. The ten largest clonotypes hold about 12% of the sample. The specimen sequenced was PBMCs. The receptor set was obtained from a woman aged 40 to 50 in good health. Some clones in this sample may be carry-over from other donors' samples.

There are a few counts of this clone. V gene TRBV7-6 combines with J gene TRBJ2-5; D is unclear. The CDR3 runs 14 residues. Looked up from germline, CDR1 is SGHVS and CDR2 is FNYEAQ. Trimming removed 1 base at V and 2 bases at J, with 8 bases between. CDR3 in amino acids: CASSLGQVQETQYF. CDR3 sequence (DNA): TGTGCCAGCAGCTTAGGGCAGGTTCAAGAGACCCAGTACTTC.

The rearrangement links TRBV10-3 to TRBJ1-5, with D maybe TRBD1 (6 bases). From germline, CDR1 is ENHRY and CDR2 SYGVKD. V lost 3 bases, J lost 1 base, and 19 bases lay in between. The CDR3 has 18 amino acids. The CDR3 loop is CAISEQTQGSTSNQPQHF. Here the CDR3 DNA reads TGTGCCATCAGTGAACAAACACAGGGATCGACGAGCAATCAGCCCCAGCATTTT.

The V gene is TRBV27, the J gene TRBJ2-5, with TRBD1 matching 11 bases. The V gene end was trimmed by 5 bases and the J gene end by 7 bases; junction bases not matched to a gene: 3. CDR1 and CDR2 from the germline V gene are MNHEY and SMNVEV (reference sequence). This CDR3 region has 13 residues. CDR3 in DNA: TGTGCCAGCAGTGGGACAGGGGGGGGGACCCAGTACTTC. This codes for CASSGTGGGTQYF.

This clone occurred many times. The V call is TRBV27, the J call TRBJ2-7, with TRBD2 identical over 10 bases. The V gene end was trimmed by 5 bases and the J gene end by 5 bases; junction bases not matched to a gene: 6. The CDR3 has 14 residues. CDR1 is MNHEY and CDR2 is SMNVEV in the germline V gene (reference sequence). CDR3 nucleotides: TGTGCCAGCAGTGAAGCGGGAGGGCCTCACGAGCAGTACTTC. Amino acid sequence: CASSEAGGPHEQYF.

The J gene is TRBJ2-3, the V gene TRBV6-1; D ambiguous. This CDR3 comprises 14 residues. Trimming pared 6 bases from V and 4 bases from J, leaving 14 bases between. Germline V CDR1 and CDR2: MNHNS, SASEGT. DNA of the CDR3: TGTGCCAGCAGCGATTCCTGGGTGGCAGATACGCAGTATTTT. Residues: CASSDSWVADTQYF.

This clone was recorded only once. The chain joins TRBV28 to TRBJ2-5; 11 bases agree with TRBD2. The CDR3 is 14 residues long. Per germline, CDR1 MDHEN and CDR2 SYDVKM. V lost 5 bases to trimming and J lost 5 bases; unmatched junction nucleotides: 4. In nucleotides, the CDR3 is TGTGCCAGCAGTCCGACTAGCGGGACGGAGACCCAGTACTTC. Amino acids: CASSPTSGTETQYF.

This chain joins TRBV9 and TRBJ1-3, with TRBD1 as a possible D gene (5 bases). The V gene's germline CDR1 is SGDLS and CDR2 YYNGEE. The CDR3 consists of 14 residues. This CDR3 is CGSGAGSSGNTIYF. The CDR3 DNA reads TGTGGATCCGGGGCTGGAAGCTCTGGAAACACCATATATTTT.

The chain recombines TRBV5-1 with TRBJ2-4; a weak D match, TRBD2 (6 bases). V lost 4 bases to trimming and J lost 9 bases, with 11 bases between them. This CDR3 has 12 residues. The germline V gene encodes CDR1 SGHRS and CDR2 YFSETQ. CDR3 nucleotide sequence: TGCGCCAGCAGCCTGAACGGGGGCATTCAGTACTTC. This encodes CASSLNGGIQYF. The whole variable domain, remainder taken from reference TRBV5-1 and TRBJ2-4, is KAGVTQTPRYLIKTRGQQVTLSCSPISGHRSVSWYQQTPGQGLQFLFEYFSETQRNKGNFPGRFSGRQFSNSRSEMNVSTLELGDSALYLCASSLNGGIQYFGAGTRLSVL.

The chain employs TRBV4-1 and TRBJ1-2, with D maybe TRBD1 (5 bases). The germline V gene has CDR1 MGHRA and CDR2 YSYEKL. The V gene lost 3 bases and the J gene lost 7 bases, with 21 bases spanning the gap. The CDR3 runs 16 residues. DNA for the CDR3: TGCGCCAGCAGCCACCCACCAAAGGGCAGGGAGTTTGGCTACACCTTC. This codes for CASSHPPKGREFGYTF.

The V call is TRBV7-9, the J call TRBJ1-1, with D possibly matching TRBD1 (6 bases). Trimming removed 5 bases from V and 5 bases from J, with 12 bases in between. Per germline, CDR1 SEHNR and CDR2 FQNEAQ (reference sequence). The CDR3 has 13 amino acids. The CDR3 sequence is CASSMGGATEAFF. In nucleotides, the CDR3 is TGTGCCAGCAGCATGGGGGGCGCGACTGAAGCTTTCTTT.

About this clone itself: The sample holds other DNA sequences that translate to the same CDR3. CDR3 sequence (DNA): TGTGCCAGCAGCAAGAGCTACGAGCAGTACTTC. It specifies CASSKSYEQYF. The chain is built from TRBV21-1 and TRBJ2-7; the table's TRBD2 call for D was not verified on the DNA. TRBV21-1 constitutes a pseudogene. This CDR3 has 11 residues.

V usage is TRBV7-2 and J usage is TRBJ2-7, with 10 bases matching TRBD2. CDR3 length: 15 amino acids. Unmatched junction bases numbered 6, after V lost 2 bases and J lost 5 bases. Germline V gives CDR1 SGHTA, CDR2 FQGNSA. Here the CDR3 DNA reads TGTGCCAGCAGCTTAAGAGCGGGAGGGCCTCACGAGCAGTACTTC. Amino acids: CASSLRAGGPHEQYF. The whole variable domain, remainder taken from reference TRBV7-2 and TRBJ2-7, is GAGVSQSPSNKVTEKGKDVELRCDPISGHTALYWYRQSLGQGLEFLIYFQGNSAPDKSGLPSDRFSAERTGGSVSTLTIQRTQQEDSAVYLCASSLRAGGPHEQYFGPGTRLTVT.

This chain connects TRBV11-3 to TRBJ2-1; 14 bases agree with TRBD2. The CDR3 is 16 amino acids. Germline V gene data show CDR1 as SGHNT and CDR2 as YENEEA. V lost 4 bases and J lost 9; bases outside the gene matches: 8. The CDR3 reads CASSSETSGRAGEQFF. The CDR3 DNA reads as TGTGCCAGCAGCTCCGAGACTAGCGGGAGGGCGGGTGAGCAGTTCTTC.

The rearrangement joins TRBV19 to TRBJ2-1; 12 bases fit TRBD2. Losses at the gene ends were 5 bases for V and 0 bases for J; bases not matched to a gene: 14. The germline V gene has CDR1 LNHDA and CDR2 SQIVND (reference sequence). This CDR3 comprises 20 residues. The CDR3 region has the DNA TGTGCCAGTAGTCTATCCTTGACTAGCGGGAGCTCCTCCTCCTACAATGAGCAGTTCTTC. This encodes CASSLSLTSGSSSSYNEQFF.

The chain is built from TRBV29-1 and TRBJ1-2, with 7 bases fitting TRBD1. The J segment lost 2 bases and the V segment lost 4 bases, leaving 10 bases of the junction unmatched. Germline values: CDR1 SQVTM, CDR2 ANQGSEA. CDR3 size: 15 residues. The DNA of the CDR3 is TGCAGCGTTGGAGAGGGAGGGGGCCCAAACTATGGCTACACCTTC. It is translated as CSVGEGGGPNYGYTF.

The gene calls are TRBV7-9 and TRBJ2-3, with D unclear. Trimming removed 1 base at V and 2 bases at J, with 13 bases between. The CDR3 totals 16 residues. Germline values: CDR1 SEHNR, CDR2 FQNEAQ (reference sequence). CDR3 nucleotides: TGTGCCAGCAGCTTAGTCCCCCCCGTAGTCACAGATACGCAGTATTTT. Translation gives CASSLVPPVVTDTQYF.

Ten or more counts support this clone. The chain combines TRBV18 with TRBJ1-1; 8 positions match TRBD1. The CDR3 is 15 residues long. V was pared by 6 bases and J by 4 bases, with 10 bases of the junction left unmatched. Germline V lookup: CDR1 KGHSH, CDR2 LQKENI. In DNA, the CDR3 is TGTGCCAGCTCGCCCAGTGGACAGGGCAGCACTGAAGCTTTCTTT. Protein: CASSPSGQGSTEAFF.

J is TRBJ2-1 and V is TRBV18; 10 bases are shared with TRBD1. Germline V gives CDR1 KGHSH, CDR2 LQKENI. The CDR3 runs 16 residues. The V segment lost 2 bases and the J segment 8 bases; nucleotides outside the gene matches: 9. Here the CDR3 reads CASSPKQLGQGHEQFF. Here the CDR3 DNA reads TGTGCCAGCTCACCAAAACAATTGGGACAGGGGCATGAGCAGTTCTTC.

The V and J genes are TRBV7-9 and TRBJ2-3; D possibly matches TRBD1 or TRBD2 (5 bases each). CDR1 is SEHNR and CDR2 is FQNEAQ in the germline V gene (reference sequence). The CDR3 is made up of 13 amino acids. Trimming took off 7 bases at V and 2 bases at J, with 10 bases between the two ends. CDR3 region: CASTLGDTDTQYF. Written as DNA, the CDR3 is TGTGCCAGCACTTTGGGGGACACAGATACGCAGTATTTT.

V gene TRBV6-5 combines with J gene TRBJ1-4; the D is unclear. Trimming left V 1 base short and J 7 bases short, with 10 bases between. This CDR3 region has 14 residues. Germline CDR1 and CDR2: MNHEY and SVGAGI. The CDR3 spells CASSYLALGEKLFF. The CDR3 bases are TGTGCCAGCAGTTACTTAGCACTGGGTGAAAAACTGTTTTTT.